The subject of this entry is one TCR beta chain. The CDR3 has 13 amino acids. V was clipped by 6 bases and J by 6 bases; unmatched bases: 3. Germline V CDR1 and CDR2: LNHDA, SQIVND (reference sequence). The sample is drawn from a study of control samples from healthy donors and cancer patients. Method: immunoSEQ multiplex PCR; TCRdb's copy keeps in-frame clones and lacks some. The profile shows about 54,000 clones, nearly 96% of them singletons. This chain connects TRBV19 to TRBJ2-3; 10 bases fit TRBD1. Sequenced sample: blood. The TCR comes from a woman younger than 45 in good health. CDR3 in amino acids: CASSDRGQDTQYF. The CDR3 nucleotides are TGTGCCAGTAGCGACAGGGGGCAGGATACGCAGTATTTT.